A single sample gave rise to the 22 T cell receptor beta chains below, sequenced in a study of radiotherapy plus CTLA-4 blockade in lung cancer. Clones were read by immunoSEQ multiplex PCR, and TCRdb kept only the in-frame ones, dropping some. This table has about 85,000 clones, 75% to 90% appearing once. Specimen: peripheral blood, collected from a patient treated with radiotherapy plus ipilimumab. The receptors shown here come from a human donor with non-small cell lung cancer who had a partial response to radiotherapy plus ipilimumab.

Here the CDR3 reads CASSEWTGELFF. The CDR3 DNA reads TGTGCCTCGAGCGAGTGGACCGGGGAGCTGTTTTTT. This chain connects TRBV19 to TRBJ2-2, with no clear D. Germline V gene data show CDR1 as LNHDA and CDR2 as SQIVND (reference sequence). V was clipped by 11 bases and J by 5 bases, with 12 bases between them. This CDR3 region has 12 residues. Combining the CDR3 with reference TRBV19 and TRBJ2-2 gives the whole variable domain DGGITQSPKYLFRKEGQNVTLSCEQNLNHDAMYWYRQDPGQGLRLIYYSQIVNDFQKGDIAEGYSVSREKKESFPLTVTSAQKNPTAFYLCASSEWTGELFFGEGSRLTVL.

The chain is built from TRBV15 and TRBJ1-5; D may be TRBD1 (6 bases). This CDR3 is 13 amino acids long. Trimming removed 8 bases from V and 0 bases from J, with 8 bases in between. Per germline, CDR1 LNHNV and CDR2 YYDKDF (reference sequence). The DNA for the CDR3 is TGTGCCACCGCACAGGGTAGCAATCAGCCCCAGCATTTT. Translated: CATAQGSNQPQHF.

The V gene is TRBV12-5, the J gene TRBJ2-3; TRBD2 aligns across 7 bases. Germline V lookup: CDR1 LGHNT, CDR2 FRNRAP. Unmatched junction bases numbered 9, after V lost 1 base and J lost 5 bases. The length of the CDR3 is 16 residues. The CDR3 nucleotides are TGTGCTAGTGGTTTGGGAGCAGGACTAGGATTAGATACGCAGTATTTT. It yields the protein CASGLGAGLGLDTQYF.

The chain links TRBV19 to TRBJ1-4; D is ambiguous. Trimming stripped 1 base from V and 3 bases from J, with 6 bases between. Germline V CDR1 and CDR2: LNHDA, SQIVND (reference sequence). The CDR3 runs 14 residues. The CDR3 DNA reads TGTGCCAGTAGTATAGGGCGGCCTAATGAAAAACTGTTTTTT. Protein product: CASSIGRPNEKLFF.

The V and J genes are TRBV7-9 and TRBJ1-2; possible D gene TRBD1, 5 bases. Trimming stripped 3 bases from V and 2 bases from J, with 7 bases between. Germline CDR1 reads SEHNR; CDR2 reads FQNEAQ (reference sequence). The CDR3 is made up of 13 amino acids. The CDR3 loop reads CASSFGANYGYTF. CDR3 DNA: TGTGCCAGCAGCTTTGGGGCCAACTATGGCTACACCTTC.

The chain joins TRBV5-5 to TRBJ2-5; D is unclear. V lost 2 bases to trimming and J lost 5 bases, with 7 bases between them. The germline V gene has CDR1 SGHKS and CDR2 YYEKEE (reference sequence). The CDR3 runs 12 residues. Here the CDR3 DNA reads TGTGCCAGCAGCTTAAGCTTTGAGACCCAGTACTTC. This sequence encodes CASSLSFETQYF.

The chain joins TRBV2 to TRBJ1-3; 12 bases align to TRBD1. Germline CDR1 and CDR2: SNHLY and FYNNEI. V trimming: 6 bases; J trimming: 2 bases; junction bases outside the gene matches: 11. The CDR3 covers 18 residues. CDR3: CASRAPGQGAQTGNTIYF. DNA for the CDR3: TGTGCCAGCAGAGCTCCGGGACAGGGGGCGCAGACTGGAAACACCATATATTTT.

The genes are TRBV28 and TRBJ2-7; D call uncertain. This CDR3 contains 14 residues. V was pared by 3 bases and J by 3 bases, with 12 bases between. The germline V gene has CDR1 MDHEN and CDR2 SYDVKM. Here the CDR3 DNA reads TGTGCCAGCAGTTTGGGCTTTTTGGGCTACGAGCAGTACGTC. It codes for CASSLGFLGYEQYV.

This clone was detected only a few times. The chain combines TRBV4-2 with TRBJ2-2; TRBD2 matches 7 bases. CDR1 and CDR2 (germline): LGHNA, YNFKEQ. V shed 0 bases, J shed 3 bases, and the junction held 1 base outside the gene matches. The CDR3 loop spans 15 amino acids. The CDR3 DNA follows: TGTGCCAGCAGCCAAGATGGACTAGACACCGGGGAGCTGTTTTTT. Protein: CASSQDGLDTGELFF.

This chain joins TRBV5-1 and TRBJ2-7, with 9 positions matching TRBD1. The CDR3 has 14 residues. Germline CDR1 and CDR2: SGHRS and YFSETQ. V was clipped by 4 bases and J by 4 bases; unmatched bases: 6. DNA of the CDR3: TGCGCCAGCAGCCCCTCGGGACAGGGATACGAGCAGTACTTC. Translation gives CASSPSGQGYEQYF.

This chain uses TRBV7-2 with TRBJ2-3, with 11 bases matching TRBD2. Trimming took 0 bases from V and 3 from J; bases not matched to a gene: 8. CDR1 SGHTA and CDR2 FQGNSA come from the germline V gene. There are 18 residues in the CDR3. Written as DNA, the CDR3 is TGTGCCAGCAGCTTAGCCCTAACTAGCGGGAGTCTGACAGATACGCAGTATTTT. Its translation is CASSLALTSGSLTDTQYF. The full variable domain, its missing parts supplied by reference TRBV7-2 and TRBJ2-3, is GAGVSQSPSNKVTEKGKDVELRCDPISGHTALYWYRQSLGQGLEFLIYFQGNSAPDKSGLPSDRFSAERTGGSVSTLTIQRTQQEDSAVYLCASSLALTSGSLTDTQYFGPGTRLTVL.

The rearrangement uses TRBV4-2 and TRBJ2-1, with 15 nucleotides matching TRBD2. This CDR3 comprises 17 residues. J lost 7 bases, V lost 2 bases, and 6 bases had no gene match. The germline V gene encodes CDR1 LGHNA and CDR2 YNFKEQ. This chain's CDR3 is CASSQKGGLAGGNEQFF. The CDR3, as DNA: TGTGCCAGCAGCCAAAAAGGGGGACTAGCGGGAGGAAATGAGCAGTTCTTC.

About this clone itself: At one of its ends the junction is not consistent with the germline gene, which may arise from a read error. V usage is TRBV7-7 and J usage is TRBJ1-2; TRBD1 is a possible D gene (5 bases). This CDR3 comprises 14 residues. Germline loops: CDR1 SSHAT, CDR2 FNYEAQ (reference sequence). The CDR3 protein is CASSPSQGDYGYTF. The CDR3 DNA reads as TGTGCTAGCAGCCCATCGCAGGGCGACTATGGCTACACCTTC.

The chain has TRBV19 and TRBJ1-3, with a tentative D call TRBD1 (6 bases). The CDR3 is made up of 14 amino acids. V lost 8 bases and J lost 0, with 11 bases in between. Germline V CDR1 and CDR2: LNHDA, SQIVND (reference sequence). The CDR3 DNA is TGTGCCAGTGCCAGGGGCTACTCTGGAAACACCATATATTTT. Its protein product is CASARGYSGNTIYF.

The CDR3 DNA reads as TGTGCCAGCAGCTCGTTAGCGGGAGGCTTACAAGAGACCCAGTACTTC. Its protein is CASSSLAGGLQETQYF. This chain connects TRBV11-2 to TRBJ2-5; 10 nucleotides match TRBD2. The V gene's germline CDR1 is SGHAT and CDR2 FQNNGV. V shed 4 bases, J shed 2 bases, and the junction held 7 bases outside the gene matches. This CDR3 contains 16 residues.

Remarks on this clone: The sample holds other DNA sequences that translate to the same CDR3. J is TRBJ1-1 and V is TRBV6-5; D is unresolved. CDR3 length: 13 residues. V lost 2 bases and J lost 8, with 12 bases in between. Germline V CDR1 and CDR2: MNHEY, SVGAGI. CDR3 region: CASSYGRGTEAFF. CDR3 DNA: TGTGCCAGCAGTTACGGGCGGGGAACAGAAGCTTTCTTT.

This chain links TRBV28 with TRBJ1-2, with D perhaps TRBD1 (6 bases). The V end was cut by 2 bases, the J end by 4 bases, with 11 bases between. Germline lookup yields CDR1 MDHEN and CDR2 SYDVKM. This CDR3 has 14 residues. The CDR3 DNA follows: TGTGCCAGCAGTTTACAAGGGGGAAGCTATGGCTACACCTTC. Protein: CASSLQGGSYGYTF.

J is TRBJ2-5 and V is TRBV28; 7 nucleotides match TRBD1. Unmatched junction bases numbered 8, after V lost 6 bases and J lost 1 base. The germline V gene has CDR1 MDHEN and CDR2 SYDVKM. The CDR3 extends over 15 amino acids. CDR3 nucleotide sequence: TGTGCCAGCAGCAAACATACAGGGGCCCAAGAGACCCAGTACTTC. Amino acids: CASSKHTGAQETQYF.

The chain joins TRBV5-4 to TRBJ1-1; a possible D gene is TRBD1 (5 bases). Germline CDR1 SGHNT, CDR2 YYREEE (reference sequence). V was pared by 2 bases and J by 1 base, with 9 bases between. There are 14 residues in the CDR3. CDR3 in amino acids: CASSFRTGNTEAFF. CDR3 nucleotides: TGTGCCAGCAGCTTCAGAACAGGGAACACTGAAGCTTTCTTT.

The chain combines TRBV6-1 with TRBJ2-1, with no clear D. Germline CDR1 reads MNHNS; CDR2 reads SASEGT. The CDR3 extends over 12 amino acids. The V gene lost 5 bases and the J gene lost 4 bases, with 6 bases spanning the gap. The CDR3 is CASSWLYNEQFF. Here the CDR3 DNA reads TGTGCCAGCAGTTGGCTTTACAATGAGCAGTTCTTC.

This clone was detected only once. The rearrangement uses TRBV19 and TRBJ1-1, with TRBD1 as a possible D gene (5 bases). Germline V lookup: CDR1 LNHDA, CDR2 SQIVND (reference sequence). This CDR3 has 14 amino acids. Trimming pared 3 bases from V and 4 bases from J, leaving 12 bases between. The CDR3 here is CASSIKVRGTEAFF. CDR3 nucleotides: TGTGCCAGTAGTATTAAGGTTAGGGGCACTGAAGCTTTCTTT.

The V and J genes are TRBV7-9 and TRBJ1-6; unclear D gene. Trimming shortened V by 1 base and J by 6 bases, and 7 bases separated the two germline ends. CDR3 length equals 14 residues. Germline V lookup: CDR1 SEHNR, CDR2 FQNEAQ (reference sequence). The CDR3: CASSLGQVNSPLHF. CDR3 nucleotide sequence: TGTGCCAGCAGCTTAGGTCAGGTTAATTCACCCCTCCACTTT.